What follows are 27 T cell receptor beta chains derived from one specimen sequenced in a study of radiation and T cells in renal cell carcinoma. Data came from immunoSEQ multiplex PCR; TCRdb stores just in-frame clones and leaves some out. This sample has some 120,000 clones, with 75% to 90% found just once. The time point was: blood 2 weeks post-SBRT. Sample treatment: 15 Gy SBRT to primary tumor, nephrectomy 4 weeks later. Material: blood, obtained from a patient whose treatment included radiotherapy and nephrectomy. These receptors were collected from a woman aged 55-70 years with renal cell carcinoma.

The V gene is TRBV7-9, the J gene TRBJ1-2; a weak D match, TRBD1 (5 bases). Germline CDR1 reads SEHNR; CDR2 reads FQNEAQ (reference sequence). Trimming pared 1 base from V and 4 bases from J, leaving 10 bases between. The CDR3 is 14 residues long. CDR3: CASSLGDRFYGYTF. As DNA, the CDR3 is TGTGCCAGCAGCTTAGGAGACAGATTCTATGGCTACACCTTC.

The CDR3 sequence is CASSEAGEGKGYTF. CDR3 in DNA: TGTGCCAGCAGTGAAGCCGGGGAGGGAAAGGGCTACACCTTC. The V call is TRBV6-1, the J call TRBJ1-2; no clear D. Trimming took 0 bases from V and 8 from J, leaving 13 bases between them. The germline V gene has CDR1 MNHNS and CDR2 SASEGT. The CDR3 has 14 residues.

This clone was seen a handful of times. The genes are TRBV30 and TRBJ1-4; TRBD1 matches 10 bases. Germline lookup yields CDR1 GTSNPN and CDR2 SVGIG (reference sequence). CDR3 length: 13 amino acids. J was trimmed by 6 bases and V by 5 bases; bases with no gene match: 3. In DNA form, the CDR3 reads TGTGCCTGGGCCGGGACAGGGGATGAAAAACTGTTTTTT. It specifies CAWAGTGDEKLFF.

The DNA for the CDR3 is TGTGCCAGCAGTGAAGGGGAACTGCAGTACTTC. Translated, it gives CASSEGELQYF. The chain uses TRBV6-1 and TRBJ2-7; D is unresolved. The CDR3 sequence is 11 residues long. Trimming removed 1 base from V and 9 bases from J, with 7 bases in between. Germline-derived CDR1 and CDR2 are MNHNS and SASEGT.

This rearrangement joins TRBV5-1 to TRBJ2-5, with 7 positions matching TRBD1. Trimming took 0 bases from V and 0 from J; bases not matched to a gene: 5. This CDR3 contains 16 residues. Germline V gene data show CDR1 as SGHRS and CDR2 as YFSETQ. CDR3 amino acids: CASSLEGQEYQETQYF. CDR3 coding DNA: TGCGCCAGCAGCTTGGAAGGACAGGAGTACCAAGAGACCCAGTACTTC.

The gene calls are TRBV5-1 and TRBJ2-1; TRBD1 might be the D (5 bases). V lost 5 bases and J 5 bases, leaving 11 bases between the germline ends. CDR3 size: 13 residues. CDR1 and CDR2 from the germline V gene are SGHRS and YFSETQ. CDR3 residues: CASSTGRNNEQFF. The CDR3 region has the DNA TGCGCCAGCAGTACAGGTCGGAACAATGAGCAGTTCTTC.

The chain uses TRBV27 and TRBJ1-5; D is ambiguous. Trimming shortened V by 4 bases and J by 1 base, and 11 bases separated the two germline ends. The CDR3 runs to 15 residues. CDR1 MNHEY and CDR2 SMNVEV come from the germline V gene (reference sequence). The CDR3 spells CASSWSATSNQPQHF. Written as DNA, the CDR3 is TGTGCCAGCAGTTGGTCCGCCACGAGCAATCAGCCCCAGCATTTT.

The chain carries TRBV14 and TRBJ2-1, with TRBD2 matching 13 bases. The CDR3 is 17 residues long. V gave up 5 bases and J gave up 8 bases; unmatched junction bases: 12. CDR1 SGHDN and CDR2 FVKESK come from the germline V gene. The CDR3 DNA reads TGTGCCAGCAGCTACAAACGGACTAGCGGGAGATTGGATGAGCAGTTCTTC. Its translation: CASSYKRTSGRLDEQFF.

In this sample, this clone turned up a few times. The chain employs TRBV18 and TRBJ1-6; 9 nucleotides line up with TRBD1. Germline lookup yields CDR1 KGHSH and CDR2 LQKENI. The CDR3 has 15 residues. The J segment lost 5 bases and the V segment lost 4 bases, leaving 3 bases of the junction unmatched. The CDR3 sequence: CASSLRDRDNSPLHF. The CDR3 DNA follows: TGTGCCAGCTCACTCCGGGACAGGGATAATTCACCCCTCCACTTT.

V is TRBV7-2 and J is TRBJ1-5; D is ambiguous. The CDR3 extends over 15 amino acids. The V and J ends lost 5 bases and 0 bases respectively, with 11 bases between them. The germline CDR1 and CDR2 sequences are SGHTA and FQGNSA. The CDR3 is CASSDTRSSNQPQHF. The CDR3 nucleotides are TGTGCCAGCAGCGATACGCGGAGTAGCAATCAGCCCCAGCATTTT.

The chain combines TRBV6-6 with TRBJ1-1; D is possibly TRBD1 (6 bases). In germline, CDR1 is MNHNY, CDR2 SVGAGI (reference sequence). V was pared by 5 bases and J by 0 bases, with 16 bases between. CDR3 length equals 16 residues. CDR3 region: CASSPLGAGLNTEAFF. The CDR3 nucleotides read TGTGCCAGCAGTCCCCTGGGGGCAGGGCTGAACACTGAAGCTTTCTTT.

J is TRBJ2-3 and V is TRBV19; D remains ambiguous. Per the germline V gene, CDR1 is LNHDA and CDR2 is SQIVND (reference sequence). V lost 4 bases and J lost 0, with 17 bases in between. This CDR3 has 17 residues. The CDR3 loop reads CASSRDLRTASTDTQYF. CDR3 bases: TGTGCCAGTAGTAGAGACCTTAGGACGGCTAGCACAGATACGCAGTATTTT.

This chain uses TRBV7-9 with TRBJ2-7, with 7 bases aligning to TRBD1. Germline loops: CDR1 SEHNR, CDR2 FQNEAQ (reference sequence). The CDR3 sequence is 12 residues long. The J segment lost 4 bases and the V segment lost 5 bases, leaving 2 bases of the junction unmatched. In nucleotides, the CDR3 is TGTGCCAGCAGCGCGACAGGGTACGAGCAGTACTTC. Its protein product is CASSATGYEQYF.

The chain has TRBV2 and TRBJ2-2; D is perhaps TRBD1 (7 bases). V was shortened by 8 bases and J by 7 bases, with 14 bases between the two germline ends. The germline gives CDR1 SNHLY, CDR2 FYNNEI. The CDR3 length is 13 residues. DNA for the CDR3: TGTGCCAGCGAAAGACAGGGAGGCGGGGAGCTGTTTTTT. As protein: CASERQGGGELFF.

This CDR3 is CASSVRDTDPYGYTF. The CDR3, as DNA: TGTGCCAGCAGCGTCCGGGACACCGACCCCTATGGCTACACCTTC. The V gene is TRBV9, the J gene TRBJ1-2, with D possibly being TRBD1 (6 bases). The V gene's germline CDR1 is SGDLS and CDR2 YYNGEE. The V end was cut by 2 bases, the J end by 4 bases, with 15 bases between. The CDR3 contains 15 residues. The whole variable domain, filled in from reference TRBV9 and TRBJ1-2, reads DSGVTQTPKHLITATGQRVTLRCSPRSGDLSVYWYQQSLDQGLQFLIQYYNGEERAKGNILERFSAQQFPDLHSELNLSSLELGDSALYFCASSVRDTDPYGYTFGSGTRLTVV.

The chain uses TRBV2 and TRBJ1-2, with D uncertain. Per the germline V gene, CDR1 is SNHLY and CDR2 is FYNNEI. V was cut by 2 bases and J by 8 bases, with 12 bases left in between. The CDR3 is made up of 13 amino acids. The chain's CDR3 is CASSEIGSWGYTF. In DNA, the CDR3 is TGTGCCAGCAGTGAAATCGGTTCCTGGGGCTACACCTTC.

The V and J genes are TRBV6-5 and TRBJ2-4, with D unresolved. The length of the CDR3 is 15 residues. V lost 0 bases and J lost 6, with 12 bases in between. CDR1 is MNHEY and CDR2 is SVGAGI in the germline V gene. This chain's CDR3 is CASSYSSALGNIQYF. CDR3 DNA sequence: TGTGCCAGCAGTTACTCGAGCGCATTGGGAAACATTCAGTACTTC.

J is TRBJ2-3 and V is TRBV19; D not resolved. The CDR3 sequence is 13 residues long. Germline assignment: CDR1 LNHDA and CDR2 SQIVND (reference sequence). V gave up 5 bases and J gave up 2 bases, with 8 bases separating them. Here the CDR3 reads CASSWAATDTQYF. In DNA form, the CDR3 reads TGTGCCAGTAGTTGGGCAGCCACAGATACGCAGTATTTT.

The chain couples TRBV30 to TRBJ2-5; D is ambiguous. The CDR3 extends over 11 amino acids. Trimming took off 1 base at V and 5 bases at J, with 5 bases between the two ends. Germline assignment: CDR1 GTSNPN and CDR2 SVGIG (reference sequence). This chain's CDR3 is CAWSARETQYF. The CDR3 DNA reads as TGTGCCTGGAGTGCACGCGAGACCCAGTACTTC.

This sequence joins TRBV28 and TRBJ2-7, with TRBD1 matching 8 bases. This CDR3 comprises 14 residues. The V segment lost 6 bases and the J segment 3 bases; nucleotides outside the gene matches: 7. CDR1 is MDHEN, CDR2 SYDVKM, per germline. The CDR3 is CASRAGQASYEQYF. The CDR3 coding sequence is TGTGCCAGCAGGGCGGGACAGGCAAGCTACGAGCAGTACTTC.

The chain recombines TRBV6-5 with TRBJ1-2, with unresolved D. The V and J ends lost 7 bases and 8 bases respectively, with 8 bases between them. This CDR3 spans 10 amino acids. Germline assignment: CDR1 MNHEY and CDR2 SVGAGI. CDR3 sequence: CASTNGGYTF. CDR3 sequence (DNA): TGTGCCAGCACAAACGGGGGCTACACCTTC.

This clone was observed once. The genes are TRBV6-1 and TRBJ1-3; 9 nucleotides align to TRBD1. CDR3 size: 18 residues. V lost 1 base, J lost 0 bases, and 7 bases stayed unmatched. Germline V gives CDR1 MNHNS, CDR2 SASEGT. CDR3 nucleotides: TGTGCCAGCAGTGAAGTGACAGGGGGTGCCTTCTCTGGAAACACCATATATTTT. Translating it yields CASSEVTGGAFSGNTIYF.

The chain combines TRBV28 with TRBJ2-7; 9 bases fit TRBD2. There are 14 residues in the CDR3. Per the germline V gene, CDR1 is MDHEN and CDR2 is SYDVKM. V lost 6 bases, J lost 2 bases, and 5 bases stayed unmatched. The DNA for the CDR3 is TGTGCCAGCAGCCCCCCTAGCGGGGCCTACGAGCAGTACTTC. This translates into CASSPPSGAYEQYF.

The J gene is TRBJ2-1, the V gene TRBV27; 9 bases agree with TRBD2. Trimming at V came to 3 bases and at J to 2 bases, leaving 2 bases not matched to a gene. There are 15 residues in the CDR3. CDR1 is MNHEY, CDR2 SMNVEV, per germline (reference sequence). DNA of the CDR3: TGTGCCAGCAGTTTCGCGGGAGGGCCCTACAATGAGCAGTTCTTC. It translates to CASSFAGGPYNEQFF.

The sample holds a few counts of this clone. J is TRBJ2-5 and V is TRBV5-4; no definite D call. Germline V CDR1 and CDR2: SGHNT, YYREEE (reference sequence). V was cut by 2 bases and J by 4 bases, with 9 bases left in between. This CDR3 spans 13 amino acids. CDR3 region: CASSFRGGETQYF. In DNA form, the CDR3 reads TGTGCCAGCAGCTTCCGTGGCGGAGAGACCCAGTACTTC.

The gene calls are TRBV27 and TRBJ1-2; D not resolved. The CDR3 is made up of 17 amino acids. The V and J ends lost 3 bases and 4 bases respectively, with 21 bases between them. CDR1 is MNHEY and CDR2 is SMNVEV in the germline V gene (reference sequence). CDR3 DNA sequence: TGTGCCAGCAGTTTGAGGGTGGAGGGTGGCAGGAGCTATGGCTACACCTTC. It specifies CASSLRVEGGRSYGYTF.

This chain connects TRBV28 to TRBJ1-4; D might be TRBD1 (5 bases). Germline CDR1 MDHEN, CDR2 SYDVKM. V lost 8 bases and J 5 bases, leaving 24 bases between the germline ends. CDR3 length: 17 residues. The CDR3 bases are TGTGCCAGCGAAGGGGTGATAGCGACGGGGTTAAATGAAAAACTGTTTTTT. Translating gives CASEGVIATGLNEKLFF. Using reference TRBV28 and TRBJ1-4 for the parts outside the CDR3, the full variable domain is DVKVTQSSRYLVKRTGEKVFLECVQDMDHENMFWYRQDPGLGLRLIYFSYDVKMKEKGDIPEGYSVSREKKERFSLILESASTNQTSMYLCASEGVIATGLNEKLFFGSGTQLSVL.